This TCR beta chain was observed in a study of human T cells and chemical hapten exposure (dated by TCRdb to 2020 to 2022). Study-wide context: For sensitization, 2% DPC in acetone was applied to a 2 cm by 2 cm area of upper inner arm skin. Patients additionally received weekly therapeutic DPC doses to the scalp throughout the roughly 25-week study period. Patch testing was performed on the upper back with Finn chambers containing 0.01% DPC, and the patch tests were scored after 6 days according to International Contact Dermatitis Research Group standards. The mostly female patient cohort included alopecia areata with under or over 50% scalp involvement, alopecia totalis and alopecia universalis. Libraries were pooled for sequencing, and variation in per-sample TCR yields was attributed mainly to small differences in library volumes within the pool. This study followed changes in the peripheral blood TCR repertoire in vivo during primary and secondary sensitization of alopecia patients to the hapten diphenylcyclopropenone (DPC). Blood was sampled from patients pre-sensitization (week 0) and at 2, 6 and about 24 weeks after DPC sensitization. Around 29 alopecia patients provided blood for TCR sequencing at one to four time points (pre-sensitization, 2, 6 and 24 weeks).

What the time point label conveys for this sample: patch test 3, about 24 weeks after DPC sensitization. The sample's treatment or condition label, decoded: therapeutic diphenylcyclopropenone sensitization with weekly scalp DPC. At each patch-test visit, blood was drawn before the patch test was applied. Patients were eligible if aged 18 to 70, diagnosed with alopecia and judged suitable for DPC therapy, and pregnant patients were excluded. Unfractionated whole blood was collected in Tempus Blood RNA tubes, and total RNA was extracted from that blood. General conclusions and limits of the study: Because every patient had alopecia, a presumed autoimmune disease, the patients' immune response might differ from that of healthy individuals. After repeated subsampling, the strength of the expansion versus patch-test correlation and the threshold at which it became significant changed. A positive correlation was found between the number of PT1 expanded TCRs and patch test score, with significance reached at thresholds 8, 16 and 32 but not 4. DPC sensitization did not change how many TCRs were above 1 in 1000 frequency, and no evidence was found of alterations in global repertoire structure. Compared with pre-sensitization or healthy control sets, expanded TCRs formed significantly more large CDR3 similarity clusters, which is consistent with antigen-driven responses.

Library generation was performed with RACE. The sequencing machine was a NextSeq 500. During library preparation, unique molecular identifiers were attached to individual cDNA molecules so that TCRs could be counted in a quantitative, reproducible way. Each blood RNA sample was used to sequence both TCR alpha and TCR beta chains. Per the source publication's procedure: The median number of TCRs per sample was around 96,000, ranging from 23,224 to 690,600. The Decombinator software suite was used to annotate the V, J and CDR3 of the TCR reads. For the PS versus PT1 abundance plots, all samples were subsampled to the same number of TCRs (28,000). TCRs were defined as expanded if absent before sensitization and observed at least eight times at the 2-week time point. TCRdb reprocessed the public reads (quality trimming at Q25 with fastp, clone calling with MiXCR) and kept in-frame beta chains. Entries that share a CDR3 protein sequence are merged under the most common genes and DNA. TCRdb, not the original authors, processed these V and J calls. This sample lists approximately 72,000 distinct CDR3 sequences; 8.5% to 14% were detected once. Of the sample, approximately 1.5% falls within the top ten clones.

Notes on this clonotype: It lacks a known antigen. There are no base qualities to consult, and no much larger clone falls within one base.

After removal of 5 bases from V and 5 bases from J, the junction retains 10 bases not matched to a gene. The germline V gene encodes CDR1 SGHAT and CDR2 FQNNGV. Including cysteine and phenylalanine, the CDR3 has 15 amino acids. Only the CDR3 DNA is retained, 45 bases long and in frame from the first base. The rearrangement combines TRBV11-2 with TRBJ1-2, and 8 junctional nucleotides match TRBD1. Sequenced here: whole blood, sampled in connection with sensitization to the hapten diphenylcyclopropenone (DPC). This clonotype originated in a woman between 45 and 60 years old with alopecia areata. Some clones in this sample may be carry-over from other donors' samples. The CDR3 region: CASSRPGQELYGYTF. The base sequence is TGTGCCAGCAGCCGCCCGGGACAGGAATTATATGGCTACACCTTC.